The 2 T cell receptor beta chains below all came from one sample that was sequenced in a study of blood T cells in healthy people across ages. Then a second PCR, running roughly 7 to 11 cycles, was carried out with a sample-barcoded 5' primer and a J-beta primer mix. TCRdb redid the calling of the 5' RACE reads with MiXCR, one entry per CDR3 protein. The profile shows around 1.5 million distinct CDR3 sequences, roughly 40% of them singletons. The specimen sequenced was blood. The receptors originated from a young woman in good health.

There are many counts of this clonotype. V and J are TRBV27 and TRBJ2-3; D perhaps matches TRBD2 (6 bases). In germline, CDR1 is MNHEY, CDR2 SMNVEV (reference sequence). V lost 11 bases to trimming and J lost 6 bases, with 6 bases between them. This CDR3 has 9 amino acids. Here the CDR3 DNA reads TGTGCCCGGGGGGATACGCAGTATTTT. Protein product: CARGDTQYF.

This clonotype was counted between two and nine times. J is TRBJ2-4 and V is TRBV5-1, with 7 bases identical to TRBD1. Germline loops: CDR1 SGHRS, CDR2 YFSETQ. After removal of 5 bases from V and 6 bases from J, the junction contained 2 bases not matched to a gene. The CDR3 contains 12 residues. For the CDR3, the DNA is TGCGCCAGCAGAGGGGACAGAAACATTCAGTACTTC. Protein product: CASRGDRNIQYF.